This T cell receptor beta chain was captured in a study of T-cell memory formation after mild COVID-19. Points from the study as a whole: Some SARS-CoV-2-responding clones were already detected in memory before infection. CM and EM subsets held most contracting CD4+ clones; EMRA held CD8+ ones.

Germline CDR1 is LGHDT and CDR2 is YNNKEL (reference sequence). The trim removed 4 bases at V and 5 bases at J, leaving 10 bases unmatched. The CDR3 has 15 residues. TCRdb re-called the 5' RACE reads with MiXCR, one entry per CDR3 protein. Seen here are about 210,000 distinct CDR3 sequences, approximately 30% observed once, and the top ten hold roughly 10%. This clonotype was detected a few times. The antigen is undetermined. The V gene is TRBV3-1, the J gene TRBJ2-5, with 7 nucleotides matching TRBD2. The sequencing sample was made of PBMCs or a T cell subset sorted from them (not recorded which). The source of this sequence is an adult woman who had mild COVID-19 (a few samples of this study predate the infection). Cell type and time point are not known. CDR3 amino acids: CASSPVAGSRETQYF. The CDR3 DNA reads TGTGCCAGCAGCCCCGTAGCGGGTTCCAGGGAGACCCAGTACTTC.